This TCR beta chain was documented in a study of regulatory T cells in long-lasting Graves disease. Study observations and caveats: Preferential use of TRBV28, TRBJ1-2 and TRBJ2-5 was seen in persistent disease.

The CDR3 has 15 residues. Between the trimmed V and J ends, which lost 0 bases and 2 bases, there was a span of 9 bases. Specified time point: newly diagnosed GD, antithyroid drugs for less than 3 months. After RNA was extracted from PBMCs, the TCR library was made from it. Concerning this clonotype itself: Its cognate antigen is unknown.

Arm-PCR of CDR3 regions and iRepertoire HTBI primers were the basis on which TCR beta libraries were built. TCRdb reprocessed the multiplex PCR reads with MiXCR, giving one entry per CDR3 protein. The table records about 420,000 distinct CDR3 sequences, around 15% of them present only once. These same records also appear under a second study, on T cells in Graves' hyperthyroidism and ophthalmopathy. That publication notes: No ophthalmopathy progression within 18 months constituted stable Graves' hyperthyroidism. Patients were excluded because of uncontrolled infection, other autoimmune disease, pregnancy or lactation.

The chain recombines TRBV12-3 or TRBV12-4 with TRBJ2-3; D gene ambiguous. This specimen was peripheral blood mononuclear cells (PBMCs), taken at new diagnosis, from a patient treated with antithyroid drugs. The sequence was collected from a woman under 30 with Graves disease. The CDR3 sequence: CASSLAGIHTDTQYF. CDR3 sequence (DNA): TGTGCCAGCAGTTTAGCGGGGATACACACAGATACGCAGTATTTT.